The sequence of this T cell receptor beta chain was determined in a study of T cells in Graves' hyperthyroidism and ophthalmopathy. This CDR3 spans 15 amino acids. Per germline, CDR1 DFQATT and CDR2 SNEGSKA (reference sequence). Trimming shortened V by 0 bases and J by 5 bases, and 16 bases separated the two germline ends. Using RNA transcripts as the source, TCR beta CDR3 regions were amplified. First-round RT-PCR with HTBI primers amplified the TCR CDR3 region. TCRdb reanalysed the multiplex PCR reads using MiXCR and keeps one entry per CDR3 protein. This sample has some 620,000 distinct CDR3 sequences; around 16% occur once, and the top ten carry over 3.5%. This clonotype occurred a few times.

The chain has TRBV20-1 and TRBJ2-5; D is unclear. This TCR was sampled from a young woman with Graves' hyperthyroidism. The material sequenced was blood. CDR3 nucleotides: TGCAGTGCTAGAGAGGCGACTTCTTTGGAGGAGACCCAGTACTTC. Its translation is CSAREATSLEETQYF.